This T cell receptor beta chain is drawn from a study of metastatic and nonmetastatic thyroid tumors. Study-wide context: Repertoire comparison spanned blood and tumor or nodule tissue of malignant and benign thyroid patients.

This CDR3 is 13 amino acids long. From germline, CDR1 is LGHDT and CDR2 YNNKEL (reference sequence). V lost 0 bases, J lost 3 bases, and 2 bases lay in between. General study results and limits: Reports indicated that malignant thyroid tumors showed significantly higher TCR beta diversity than benign nodules did, in blood and tumor.

Treatment of any kind had been given to no patient before thyroid surgery. For this clone: As yet, its antigen is unknown.

Per the authors' pipeline: Differences in CDR3 between clinicopathological groups were drawn on to build a classifier intended to discriminate distant-metastatic papillary thyroid cancer patients. With MiXCR, TCRdb called clones anew from the PCR reads. TCRdb assigned the V and J calls; the authors' analysis was not used. The table has about 21,000 clones, 18% seen once. The sequence derives from a male donor with papillary thyroid cancer or a benign thyroid nodule (not recorded which). Some clones in this sample may be carry-over from other donors' samples. This chain uses TRBV3-1 with TRBJ2-2; D gene unclear. Sequenced: blood. The CDR3 here is CASSQDHTGELFF. Here the CDR3 DNA reads TGTGCCAGCAGCCAAGATCACACCGGGGAGCTGTTTTTT.